A single sample is the source of the 15 T cell receptor beta chains below, sequenced in a study of T-cell memory formation after mild COVID-19. One entry per CDR3 protein results from TCRdb running MiXCR on the 5' RACE reads. The sample holds roughly 500,000 distinct CDR3 sequences, roughly 22% seen once. Sequenced sample: PBMCs or a T cell subset sorted from them (not recorded which). These receptors were obtained from an adult woman who had mild COVID-19 (a few samples of this study predate the infection). Cell type and time point are not known.

The chain combines TRBV2 with TRBJ2-7, with 8 bases that match TRBD1. The CDR3 is made up of 15 amino acids. In germline, CDR1 is SNHLY, CDR2 FYNNEI. V shed 6 bases, J shed 3 bases, and the junction held 10 bases outside the gene matches. CDR3: CASRVTGTGYYEQYF. For the CDR3, the DNA is TGTGCCAGCAGGGTAACCGGGACAGGATACTACGAGCAGTACTTC.

V is TRBV5-1 and J is TRBJ2-3; no firm D call. V was clipped by 0 bases and J by 0 bases, with 11 bases between them. There are 16 residues in the CDR3. Germline V lookup: CDR1 SGHRS, CDR2 YFSETQ. CDR3 nucleotides: TGCGCCAGCAGCTTGGTCAGTAAAACTAGCACAGATACGCAGTATTTT. Translated, it gives CASSLVSKTSTDTQYF.

This clonotype has only a few counts. This rearrangement joins TRBV6-2 or TRBV6-3 to TRBJ1-1; a weak D match, TRBD1 (6 bases). Germline values: CDR1 MNHEY, CDR2 SVGEGT. This CDR3 is 14 amino acids long. With 3 bases removed from V and 0 bases from J, the gap between germline ends came to 8 bases. In nucleotides, the CDR3 is TGTGCCAGCAGTTATGGACAGCTGAACACTGAAGCTTTCTTT. Translating it yields CASSYGQLNTEAFF.

This chain connects TRBV25-1 to TRBJ1-2, with D maybe TRBD1 (6 bases). The CDR3 loop spans 13 amino acids. The ends were cut back, 7 bases at V and 8 bases at J, with 17 bases in the middle. Germline V lookup: CDR1 MGHDK, CDR2 SYGVNS. This CDR3 is CASMDGQLGGYTF. The CDR3 DNA reads as TGTGCCAGCATGGACGGACAGTTGGGCGGCTACACCTTC.

The V and J genes are TRBV4-3 and TRBJ1-6; 9 bases line up with TRBD1. V trimming: 3 bases; J trimming: 10 bases; junction bases outside the gene matches: 7. The V gene's germline CDR1 is LGHNA and CDR2 YSLEER. The length of the CDR3 is 15 residues. CDR3 DNA sequence: TGCGCCAGCAGCCAGAACGGACAGGGGAGATCACCCCTCCACTTT. Its translation is CASSQNGQGRSPLHF.

The chain is built from TRBV9 and TRBJ2-7, with D perhaps matching TRBD1 (5 bases). CDR1 SGDLS and CDR2 YYNGEE come from the germline V gene. With 0 bases removed from V and 1 base from J, the gap between germline ends came to 11 bases. This CDR3 is built from 15 residues. CDR3 loop: CASSVARDWSYEQYF. The CDR3 nucleotides are TGTGCCAGCAGCGTAGCCAGGGATTGGTCCTACGAGCAGTACTTC.

The chain couples TRBV12-3 or TRBV12-4 to TRBJ1-2; 7 bases align to TRBD1. Trimming removed 3 bases from V and 7 bases from J; junction bases left unmatched: 8. This CDR3 is 14 amino acids long. The CDR3 DNA is TGTGCCAGCAGTTTGTCCCAGGGGGGGTTTGGCTACACCTTC. Protein sequence: CASSLSQGGFGYTF.

The chain combines TRBV6-2 or TRBV6-3 with TRBJ2-3; 8 bases fit TRBD1. This CDR3 comprises 16 residues. The germline V gene has CDR1 MNHEY and CDR2 SVGEGT. The J segment lost 3 bases and the V segment lost 6 bases, leaving 11 bases of the junction unmatched. The CDR3: CASRTGEGQETDTQYF. The CDR3 DNA follows: TGTGCCAGCAGAACCGGAGAGGGACAGGAGACAGATACGCAGTATTTT.

The J gene is TRBJ2-7, the V gene TRBV12-3 or TRBV12-4; D is perhaps TRBD1 or TRBD2 (5 bases each). The CDR3 loop spans 17 amino acids. V was trimmed by 4 bases and J by 2 bases, leaving 21 bases between them. In nucleotides, the CDR3 is TGTGCCAGCAGTTACCCGAGTGGGGGAATGAATCCCTACGAGCAGTACTTC. It specifies CASSYPSGGMNPYEQYF.

The chain is built from TRBV25-1 and TRBJ2-7; no firm D call. The length of the CDR3 is 14 residues. CDR1 and CDR2 (germline): MGHDK, SYGVNS. Trimming removed 6 bases from V and 3 bases from J, with 15 bases in between. As DNA, the CDR3 is TGTGCCAGCAGGGAGACAAGGGCCAGCTACGAGCAGTACTTC. Translated, it gives CASRETRASYEQYF.

The chain employs TRBV15 and TRBJ2-3, with D possibly called TRBD1 or TRBD2 (6 bases each). The CDR3 is 14 residues long. Per germline, CDR1 LNHNV and CDR2 YYDKDF (reference sequence). V lost 6 bases and J 3 bases, leaving 13 bases between the germline ends. CDR3 sequence reads: CATSIGGITDTQYF. The CDR3 DNA follows: TGTGCCACCAGTATAGGGGGGATAACAGATACGCAGTATTTT.

V usage is TRBV6-5 and J usage is TRBJ1-5; D is undetermined. In germline, CDR1 is MNHEY, CDR2 SVGAGI. V shed 8 bases and J shed 3 bases, with 8 bases lying between them. The CDR3 is 12 amino acids. CDR3 coding DNA: TGTGCCAGCCGCGGCACCAATCAGCCCCAGCATTTT. It is translated as CASRGTNQPQHF.

A few counts support this clonotype. The chain is built from TRBV4-3 and TRBJ1-2; 12 nucleotides line up with TRBD1. The germline V gene has CDR1 LGHNA and CDR2 YSLEER. The CDR3 runs 15 residues. With 3 bases clipped from V and 8 bases from J, the junction kept 7 bases outside the gene matches. The CDR3 loop reads CASSHHGGQGAGYTF. As DNA, the CDR3 is TGCGCCAGCAGCCATCACGGGGGACAGGGGGCCGGCTACACCTTC.

The chain combines TRBV20-1 with TRBJ1-1; D ambiguous. CDR1 and CDR2 from the germline V gene are DFQATT and SNEGSKA (reference sequence). V lost 4 bases and J 1 base, leaving 7 bases between the germline ends. The CDR3 length is 12 residues. The CDR3 region has the DNA TGCAGTGCTAAAAGGGCGAACACTGAAGCTTTCTTT. As protein: CSAKRANTEAFF.

The chain combines TRBV6-1 with TRBJ2-7; D may be TRBD1 (5 bases). Trimming took 5 bases from V and 5 from J, leaving 16 bases between them. This CDR3 is built from 14 residues. Germline lookup yields CDR1 MNHNS and CDR2 SASEGT. In DNA form, the CDR3 reads TGTGCCAGCAGTTCCGGGTCACAGGTTAACGAGCAGTACTTC. This encodes CASSSGSQVNEQYF.